These 14 T cell receptor beta chains originate from one sample sequenced in a study of shared clonotypes between healthy human individuals. Sequencing was performed with immunoSEQ multiplex PCR; in TCRdb, only in-frame clones are kept and a portion is missing. Here the sample spans about 2.1 million clones, over 85% being singletons. CD8 cells regarded as naive lacked CD45RO, were positively chosen for CCR7, and omitted terminally differentiated effector memory CD45RA+ cells. Material: naive CD8+ T cells from PBMCs. The receptors shown here come from a man between 18 and 35 years old in good health. Some clones in this sample may be carry-over from other donors' samples.

This clone was observed a single time. This chain joins TRBV27 and TRBJ1-1; TRBD1 matches 7 bases. The CDR3 is 14 amino acids. Germline V gives CDR1 MNHEY, CDR2 SMNVEV (reference sequence). The junction had 15 bases not matched to a gene; V was cut back by 7 bases and J by 10 bases. The CDR3 DNA follows: TGTGCCAGCATAGGATGGGACAGACCAAGAGGAGCTTTCTTT. Translating gives CASIGWDRPRGAFF.

The rearrangement joins TRBV10-3 to TRBJ2-1, with 12 bases identical to TRBD2. This CDR3 comprises 15 residues. Trimming at V came to 6 bases and at J to 5 bases, leaving 5 bases not matched to a gene. The V gene's germline CDR1 is ENHRY and CDR2 SYGVKD. The CDR3: CAIRPGLAGNNEQFF. CDR3 nucleotides: TGTGCCATCAGACCCGGACTAGCGGGAAACAATGAGCAGTTCTTC.

In this sample, this clone turned up a few times. At one end, the junction sequence differs from germline, possibly due to a read error. In DNA, the CDR3 is TGTGCCAGCAGGCCACTCAGGGATAGCAAACAGCCCCAGCATTTT. It encodes CASRPLRDSKQPQHF. The V and J genes are TRBV28 and TRBJ1-5; D is possibly TRBD1 (5 bases). Germline CDR1 and CDR2: MDHEN and SYDVKM. The CDR3 has 15 residues.

The chain links TRBV9 to TRBJ1-2; 7 nucleotides line up with TRBD1. The CDR3 totals 15 residues. Germline assignment: CDR1 SGDLS and CDR2 YYNGEE. Trimming removed 2 bases from V and 4 bases from J; junction bases left unmatched: 8. The CDR3 sequence: CASSVNGRGFYGYTF. Written as DNA, the CDR3 is TGTGCCAGCAGCGTCAACGGCAGGGGGTTCTATGGCTACACCTTC.

The CDR3, as DNA: TGTGCCAGCAGTGTACTACAGGGGGCGACGGGGGAGCAGTACTTC. This translates into CASSVLQGATGEQYF. The chain links TRBV27 to TRBJ2-7; 9 bases map to TRBD1. The germline gives CDR1 MNHEY, CDR2 SMNVEV (reference sequence). This CDR3 comprises 15 residues. V was clipped by 5 bases and J by 7 bases; unmatched bases: 12.

J is TRBJ2-1 and V is TRBV27; D ambiguous. The CDR3 consists of 13 residues. Trimming pared 6 bases from V and 4 bases from J, leaving 10 bases between. Looked up from germline, CDR1 is MNHEY and CDR2 is SMNVEV (reference sequence). The CDR3 region is CASRTGLYNEQFF. CDR3 sequence (DNA): TGTGCCAGCAGAACTGGGCTATACAATGAGCAGTTCTTC.

The chain carries TRBV25-1 and TRBJ2-3; perhaps TRBD1 as D (6 bases). The CDR3 loop spans 14 amino acids. Germline CDR1 MGHDK, CDR2 SYGVNS. Between the trimmed V and J ends, which lost 6 bases and 4 bases, there was a span of 14 bases. The CDR3 coding sequence is TGTGCCAGCAGACAGGGTATATTGGCAGATACGCAGTATTTT. Its protein product is CASRQGILADTQYF.

The chain uses TRBV29-1 and TRBJ2-1; no firm D call. The CDR3 totals 13 residues. Looked up from germline, CDR1 is SQVTM and CDR2 is ANQGSEA. Trimming pared 7 bases from V and 0 bases from J, leaving 10 bases between. CDR3 protein: CSAPEYSYNEQFF. The CDR3 DNA reads as TGCAGCGCACCGGAGTACTCCTACAATGAGCAGTTCTTC.

The chain combines TRBV7-9 with TRBJ1-1; no clear D gene. V lost 7 bases and J lost 0, with 12 bases in between. The CDR3 sequence is 14 residues long. Germline V gives CDR1 SEHNR, CDR2 FQNEAQ (reference sequence). CDR3 region: CASTLSSMNTEAFF. CDR3 nucleotides: TGTGCCAGCACCCTCAGCAGCATGAACACTGAAGCTTTCTTT.

To note about this clone: Other DNA variants within this sample encode the same CDR3. V usage is TRBV9 and J usage is TRBJ2-3; D ambiguous. V gave up 2 bases and J gave up 1 base, with 5 bases separating them. The CDR3 contains 13 residues. Germline V CDR1 and CDR2: SGDLS, YYNGEE. CDR3 bases: TGTGCCAGCAGCGTCTACGGCACAGATACGCAGTATTTT. As protein: CASSVYGTDTQYF.

V and J are TRBV11-2 and TRBJ2-1, with TRBD2 matching 7 bases. Germline V lookup: CDR1 SGHAT, CDR2 FQNNGV. With 3 bases clipped from V and 4 bases from J, the junction kept 6 bases outside the gene matches. The CDR3 totals 15 residues. The CDR3 sequence: CASSFPLAVYNEQFF. Here the CDR3 DNA reads TGTGCCAGCAGCTTCCCTCTAGCGGTTTACAATGAGCAGTTCTTC.

For the CDR3, the DNA is TGTGCCAGTAGTATAGGCCGAACTTACAATCAGCCCCAGCATTTT. It codes for CASSIGRTYNQPQHF. The V gene is TRBV19, the J gene TRBJ1-5; D is ambiguous. The V end was cut by 1 base, the J end by 3 bases, with 10 bases between. The CDR3 sequence is 15 residues long. Germline lookup yields CDR1 LNHDA and CDR2 SQIVND (reference sequence).

This chain links TRBV19 with TRBJ1-5, with D tentatively TRBD1 (5 bases). The CDR3 contains 18 residues. Trimming removed 1 base at V and 2 bases at J, with 18 bases between. Germline V gives CDR1 LNHDA, CDR2 SQIVND (reference sequence). The CDR3, as DNA: TGTGCCAGTAGTATAGTGGTGCAGGGCTGGTTGGGCAATCAGCCCCAGCATTTT. Translating it yields CASSIVVQGWLGNQPQHF.

The chain carries TRBV25-1 and TRBJ1-2, with no clear D. The germline CDR1 and CDR2 sequences are MGHDK and SYGVNS. This CDR3 spans 13 amino acids. Trimming stripped 5 bases from V and 2 bases from J, with 9 bases between. The chain's CDR3 is CASSFPENYGYTF. The CDR3 DNA reads TGTGCCAGCAGTTTTCCCGAGAACTATGGCTACACCTTC.